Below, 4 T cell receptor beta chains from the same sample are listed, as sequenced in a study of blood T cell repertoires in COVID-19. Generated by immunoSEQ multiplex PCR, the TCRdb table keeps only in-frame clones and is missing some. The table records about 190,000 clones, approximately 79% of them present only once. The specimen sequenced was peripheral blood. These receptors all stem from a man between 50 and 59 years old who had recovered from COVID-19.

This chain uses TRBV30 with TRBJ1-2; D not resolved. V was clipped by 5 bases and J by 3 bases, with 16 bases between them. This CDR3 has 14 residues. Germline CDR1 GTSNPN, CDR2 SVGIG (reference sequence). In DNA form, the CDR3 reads TGTGCCTGGGTCCCAGGAGGCCGGGACTATGGCTACACCTTC. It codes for CAWVPGGRDYGYTF. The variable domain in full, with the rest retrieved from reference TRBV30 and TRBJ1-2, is SQTIHQWPATLVQPVGSPLSLECTVEGTSNPNLYWYRQAAGRGLQLLFYSVGIGQISSEVPQNLSASRPQDRQFILSSKKLLLSDSGFYLCAWVPGGRDYGYTFGSGTRLTVV.

CDR3 sequence: CASSNNGRERYTF. The CDR3 region has the DNA TGTGCCAGCAGCAATAACGGGAGGGAACGCTACACCTTC. This rearrangement joins TRBV6-5 to TRBJ1-2, with unresolved D. Germline V gene sequence: CDR1 MNHEY, CDR2 SVGAGI. Trimming shortened V by 6 bases and J by 9 bases, and 17 bases separated the two germline ends. The CDR3 is 13 residues long.

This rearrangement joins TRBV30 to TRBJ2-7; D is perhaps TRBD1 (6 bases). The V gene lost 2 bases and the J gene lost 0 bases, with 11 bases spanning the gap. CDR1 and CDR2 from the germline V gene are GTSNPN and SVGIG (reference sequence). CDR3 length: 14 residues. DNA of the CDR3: TGTGCCTGGAGTTGGCAGGGGACCTCCTACGAGCAGTACTTC. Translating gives CAWSWQGTSYEQYF.

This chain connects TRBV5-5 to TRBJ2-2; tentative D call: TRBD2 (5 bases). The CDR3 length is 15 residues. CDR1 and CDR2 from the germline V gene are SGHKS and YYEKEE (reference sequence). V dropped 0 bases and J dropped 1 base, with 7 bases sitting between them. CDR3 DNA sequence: TGTGCCAGCAGCTTGGCCAGCGGGAACACCGGGGAGCTGTTTTTT. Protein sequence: CASSLASGNTGELFF.